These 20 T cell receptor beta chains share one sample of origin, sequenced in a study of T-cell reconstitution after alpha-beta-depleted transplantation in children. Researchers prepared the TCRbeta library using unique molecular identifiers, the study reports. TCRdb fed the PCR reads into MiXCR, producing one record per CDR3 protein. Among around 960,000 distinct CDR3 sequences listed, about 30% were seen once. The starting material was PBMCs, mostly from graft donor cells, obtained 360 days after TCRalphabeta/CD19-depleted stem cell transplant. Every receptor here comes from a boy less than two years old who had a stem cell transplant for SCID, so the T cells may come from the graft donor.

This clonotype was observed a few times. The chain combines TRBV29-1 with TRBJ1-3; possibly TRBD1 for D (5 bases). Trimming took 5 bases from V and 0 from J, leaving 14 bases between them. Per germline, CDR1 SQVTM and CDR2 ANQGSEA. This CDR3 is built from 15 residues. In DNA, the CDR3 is TGCAGCGTTCGCCTAGGGGCGGTCTCTGGAAACACCATATATTTT. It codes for CSVRLGAVSGNTIYF.

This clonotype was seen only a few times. The CDR3 DNA is TGTGCCAGCAGCCAAGATGGCAGGAGGATCTACGAGCAGTACTTC. Its translation is CASSQDGRRIYEQYF. The chain uses TRBV14 and TRBJ2-7, with a possible D match to TRBD2 (5 bases). Germline-derived CDR1 and CDR2 are SGHDN and FVKESK. This CDR3 is built from 15 residues. Trimming took 0 bases from V and 3 from J, leaving 12 bases between them.

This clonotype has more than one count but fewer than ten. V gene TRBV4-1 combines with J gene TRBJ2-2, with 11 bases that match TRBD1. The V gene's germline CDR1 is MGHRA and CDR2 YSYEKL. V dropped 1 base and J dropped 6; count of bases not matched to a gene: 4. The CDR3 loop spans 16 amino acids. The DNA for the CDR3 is TGCGCCAGCAGCCAAGGGGACAGGGGGTATCCCGGGGAGCTGTTTTTT. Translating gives CASSQGDRGYPGELFF.

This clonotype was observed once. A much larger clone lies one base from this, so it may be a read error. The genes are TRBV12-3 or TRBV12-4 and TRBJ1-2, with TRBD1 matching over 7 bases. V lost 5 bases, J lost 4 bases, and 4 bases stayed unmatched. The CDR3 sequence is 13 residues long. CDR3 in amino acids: CASSQTGTYGYTF. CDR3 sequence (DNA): TGTGCCAGCAGTCAGACAGGGACCTATGGCTACACCTTC.

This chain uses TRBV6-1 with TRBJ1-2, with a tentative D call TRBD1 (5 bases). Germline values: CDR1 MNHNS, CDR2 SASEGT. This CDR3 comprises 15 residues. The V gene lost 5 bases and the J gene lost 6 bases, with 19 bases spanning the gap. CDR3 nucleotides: TGTGCCAGCAGTCCTGCCTTCGGGGGGATCAATGGCTACACCTTC. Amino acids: CASSPAFGGINGYTF.

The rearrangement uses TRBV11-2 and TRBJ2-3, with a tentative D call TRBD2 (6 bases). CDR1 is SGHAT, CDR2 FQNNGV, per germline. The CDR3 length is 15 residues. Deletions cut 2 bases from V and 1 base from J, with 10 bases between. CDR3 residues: CASSLWRGGTDTQYF. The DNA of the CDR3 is TGTGCCAGCAGCTTATGGCGGGGAGGCACAGATACGCAGTATTTT.

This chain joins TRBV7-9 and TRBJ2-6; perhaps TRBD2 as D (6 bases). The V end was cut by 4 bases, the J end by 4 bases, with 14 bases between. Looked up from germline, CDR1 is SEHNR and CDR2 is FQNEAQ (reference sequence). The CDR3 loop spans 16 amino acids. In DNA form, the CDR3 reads TGTGCCAGCAGCTCTAAGCGGGTTGACGGGGCCAACGTCCTGACTTTC. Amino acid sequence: CASSSKRVDGANVLTF.

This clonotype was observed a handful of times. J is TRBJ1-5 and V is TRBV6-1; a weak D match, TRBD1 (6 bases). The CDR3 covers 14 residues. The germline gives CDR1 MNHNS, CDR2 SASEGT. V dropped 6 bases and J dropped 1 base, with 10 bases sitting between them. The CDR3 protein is CASRQGGSNQPQHF. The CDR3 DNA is TGTGCCAGCAGACAGGGCGGAAGCAATCAGCCCCAGCATTTT.

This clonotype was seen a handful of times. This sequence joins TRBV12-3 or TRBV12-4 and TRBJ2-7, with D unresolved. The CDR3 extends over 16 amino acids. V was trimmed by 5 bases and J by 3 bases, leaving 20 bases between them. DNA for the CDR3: TGTGCCAGCAGTAAACTGCTAGAGACTGGAGACTACGAGCAGTACTTC. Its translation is CASSKLLETGDYEQYF.

CDR3 amino acids: CASSQGVADSVKETQYF. The CDR3, as DNA: TGTGCCAGCAGCCAAGGGGTCGCCGACAGTGTCAAAGAGACCCAGTACTTC. The chain recombines TRBV4-2 with TRBJ2-5, with a possible D match to TRBD1 (5 bases). The V gene's germline CDR1 is LGHNA and CDR2 YNFKEQ. CDR3 length: 17 residues. With 1 base removed from V and 3 bases from J, the gap between germline ends came to 18 bases.

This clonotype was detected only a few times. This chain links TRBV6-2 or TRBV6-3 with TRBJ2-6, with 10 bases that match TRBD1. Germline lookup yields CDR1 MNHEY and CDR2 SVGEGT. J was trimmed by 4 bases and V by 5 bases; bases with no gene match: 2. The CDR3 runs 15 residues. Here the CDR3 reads CASSGTGAGANVLTF. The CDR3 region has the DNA TGTGCCAGCAGTGGGACAGGGGCCGGGGCCAACGTCCTGACTTTC.

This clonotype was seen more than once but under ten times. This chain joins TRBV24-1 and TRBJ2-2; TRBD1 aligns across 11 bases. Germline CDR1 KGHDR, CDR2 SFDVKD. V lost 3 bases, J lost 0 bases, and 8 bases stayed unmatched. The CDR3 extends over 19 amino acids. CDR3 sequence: CATSDPAGQGVSNTGELFF. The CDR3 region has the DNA TGTGCCACCAGTGATCCAGCGGGACAGGGGGTTTCGAACACCGGGGAGCTGTTTTTT.

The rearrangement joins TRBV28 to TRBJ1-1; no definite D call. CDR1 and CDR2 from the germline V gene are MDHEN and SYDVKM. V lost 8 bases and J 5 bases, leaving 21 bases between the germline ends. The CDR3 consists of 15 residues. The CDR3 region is CASSWGRIVGTEAFF. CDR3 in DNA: TGTGCCAGCTCCTGGGGAAGGATTGTAGGGACTGAAGCTTTCTTT.

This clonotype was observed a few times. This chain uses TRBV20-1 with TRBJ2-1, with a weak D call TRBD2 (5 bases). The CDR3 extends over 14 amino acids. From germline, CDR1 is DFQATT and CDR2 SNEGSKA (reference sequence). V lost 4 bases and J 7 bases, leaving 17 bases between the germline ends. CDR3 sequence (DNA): TGCAGTGCTACAAGTCACAAACAGCGGAATGAGCAGTTCTTC. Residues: CSATSHKQRNEQFF.

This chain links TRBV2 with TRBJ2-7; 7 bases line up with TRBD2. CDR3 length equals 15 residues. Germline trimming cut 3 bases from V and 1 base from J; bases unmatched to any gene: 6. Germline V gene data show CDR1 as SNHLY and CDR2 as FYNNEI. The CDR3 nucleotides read TGTGCCAGCAGTGAGTTGGCGGGGGTTTCCTACGAGCAGTACTTC. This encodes CASSELAGVSYEQYF.

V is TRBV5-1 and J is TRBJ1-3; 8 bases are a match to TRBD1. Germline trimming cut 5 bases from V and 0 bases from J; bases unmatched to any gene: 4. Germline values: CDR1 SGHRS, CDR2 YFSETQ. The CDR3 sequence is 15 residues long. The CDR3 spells CASRPGTGSGNTIYF. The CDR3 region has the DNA TGCGCCAGCAGGCCCGGGACAGGCTCTGGAAACACCATATATTTT.

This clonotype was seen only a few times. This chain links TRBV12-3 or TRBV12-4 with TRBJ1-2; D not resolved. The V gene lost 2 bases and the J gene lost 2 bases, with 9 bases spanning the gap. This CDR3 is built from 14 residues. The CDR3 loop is CASSLWSVNYGYTF. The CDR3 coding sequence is TGTGCCAGCAGTTTATGGTCGGTGAACTATGGCTACACCTTC.

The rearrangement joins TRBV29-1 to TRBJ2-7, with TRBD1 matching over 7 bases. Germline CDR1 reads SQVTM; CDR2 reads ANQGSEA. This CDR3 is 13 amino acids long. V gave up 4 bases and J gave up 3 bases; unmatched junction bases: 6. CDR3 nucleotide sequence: TGCAGCGTTGGAGCCCCAGGGGGCTACGAGCAGTACTTC. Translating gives CSVGAPGGYEQYF.

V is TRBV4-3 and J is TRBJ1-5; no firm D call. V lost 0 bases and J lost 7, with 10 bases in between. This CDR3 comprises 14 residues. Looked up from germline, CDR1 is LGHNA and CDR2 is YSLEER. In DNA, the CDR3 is TGCGCCAGCAGCCAAGAATTCCTGGGGCAGCCCCAGCATTTT. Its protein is CASSQEFLGQPQHF.

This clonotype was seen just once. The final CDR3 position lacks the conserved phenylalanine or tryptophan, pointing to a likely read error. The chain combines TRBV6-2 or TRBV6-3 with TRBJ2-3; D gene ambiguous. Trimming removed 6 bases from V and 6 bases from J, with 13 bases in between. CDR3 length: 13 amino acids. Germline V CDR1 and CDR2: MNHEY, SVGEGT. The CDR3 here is CASRRLPFDTQYL. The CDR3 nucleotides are TGTGCCAGCAGGCGACTTCCCTTCGATACGCAGTATTTA.